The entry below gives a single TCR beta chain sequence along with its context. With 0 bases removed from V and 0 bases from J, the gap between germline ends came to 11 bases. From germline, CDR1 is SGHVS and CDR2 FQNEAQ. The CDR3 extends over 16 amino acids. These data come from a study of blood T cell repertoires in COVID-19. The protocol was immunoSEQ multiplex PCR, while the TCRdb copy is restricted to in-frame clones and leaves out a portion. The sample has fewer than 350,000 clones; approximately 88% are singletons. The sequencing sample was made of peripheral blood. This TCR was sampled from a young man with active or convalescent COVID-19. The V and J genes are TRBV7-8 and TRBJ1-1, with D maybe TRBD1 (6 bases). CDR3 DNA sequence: TGTGCCAGCAGCTTAGCGAGGACAGAAGTGAACACTGAAGCTTTCTTT. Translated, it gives CASSLARTEVNTEAFF.